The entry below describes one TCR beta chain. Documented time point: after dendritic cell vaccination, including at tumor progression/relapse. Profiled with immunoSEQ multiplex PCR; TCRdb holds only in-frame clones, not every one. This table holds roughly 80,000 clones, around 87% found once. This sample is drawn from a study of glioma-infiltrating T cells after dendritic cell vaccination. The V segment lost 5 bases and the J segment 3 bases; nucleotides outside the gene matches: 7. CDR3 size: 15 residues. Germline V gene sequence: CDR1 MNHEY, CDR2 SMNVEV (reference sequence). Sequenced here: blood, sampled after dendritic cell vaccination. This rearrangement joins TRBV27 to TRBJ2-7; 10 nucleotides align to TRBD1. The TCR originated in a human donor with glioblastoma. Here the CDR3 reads CASSPTGQGDYEQYF. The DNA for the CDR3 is TGTGCCAGCAGTCCGACCGGACAGGGGGACTACGAGCAGTACTTC.